The T cell receptor (beta chain) under discussion was sequenced for a study of T cell repertoires in cytomegalovirus infection. Turning to the study itself: Recently identified HLA-C-restricted CMV epitopes and well-studied HLA-B-restricted CMV epitopes were used by the study.

Study-level points and caveats: Predominance within the ex vivo response was attributable to HLA-C-restricted CMV-specific TCR beta clonotypes.

TCRdb reprocessed the reads with MiXCR, giving one entry per CDR3 protein. Seen here are hundreds of thousands of distinct CDR3 sequences, approximately 30% observed once, and the top ten hold 12%. Germline assignment: CDR1 MNHEY and CDR2 SMNVEV (reference sequence). This CDR3 comprises 14 residues. The germline V and J ends were trimmed by 2 bases and 13 bases, with 15 bases remaining between them. A word on this clonotype: Its specificity is not known.

This TCR was recovered from a human donor in good health (CMV status not recorded). Some clones in this sample may be carry-over from other donors' samples. The rearrangement joins TRBV27 to TRBJ1-6, with D tentatively TRBD1 (6 bases). Sequences were derived from cultured CD8+ T cells from PBMCs, sampled from culture after CMV antigen stimulation. DNA for the CDR3: TGTGCCAGCAGTTTAGGGCAGGGGTTGACTCCCCTCCACTTT. Protein sequence: CASSLGQGLTPLHF.